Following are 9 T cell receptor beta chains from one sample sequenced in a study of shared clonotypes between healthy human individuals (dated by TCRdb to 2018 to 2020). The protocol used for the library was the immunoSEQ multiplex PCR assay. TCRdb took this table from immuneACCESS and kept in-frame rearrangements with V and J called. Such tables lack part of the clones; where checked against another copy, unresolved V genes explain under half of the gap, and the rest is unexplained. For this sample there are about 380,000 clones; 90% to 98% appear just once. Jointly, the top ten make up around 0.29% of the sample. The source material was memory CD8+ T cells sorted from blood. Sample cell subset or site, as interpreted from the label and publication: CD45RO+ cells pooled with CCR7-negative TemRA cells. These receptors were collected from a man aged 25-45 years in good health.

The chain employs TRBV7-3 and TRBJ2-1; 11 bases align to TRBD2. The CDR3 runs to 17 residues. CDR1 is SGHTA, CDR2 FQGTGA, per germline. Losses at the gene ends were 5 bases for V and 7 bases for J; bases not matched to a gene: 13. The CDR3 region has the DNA TGTGCCAGCAGCCTAATGGGGTCGACTAGCGGGACAAATGAGCAGTTCTTC. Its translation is CASSLMGSTSGTNEQFF.

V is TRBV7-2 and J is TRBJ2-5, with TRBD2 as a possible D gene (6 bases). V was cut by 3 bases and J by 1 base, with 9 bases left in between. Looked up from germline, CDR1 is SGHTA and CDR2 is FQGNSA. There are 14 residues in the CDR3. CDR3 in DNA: TGTGCCAGCAGCTTCGCGGGGTCCCAAGAGACCCAGTACTTC. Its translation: CASSFAGSQETQYF.

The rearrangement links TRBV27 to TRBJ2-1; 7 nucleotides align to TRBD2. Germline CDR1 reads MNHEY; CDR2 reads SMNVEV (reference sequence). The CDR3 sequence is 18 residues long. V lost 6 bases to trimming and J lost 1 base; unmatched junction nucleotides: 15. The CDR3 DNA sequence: TGTGCCAGCAGCCCATTAGAACTAGCGCACGCATCCTACAATGAGCAGTTCTTC. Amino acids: CASSPLELAHASYNEQFF.

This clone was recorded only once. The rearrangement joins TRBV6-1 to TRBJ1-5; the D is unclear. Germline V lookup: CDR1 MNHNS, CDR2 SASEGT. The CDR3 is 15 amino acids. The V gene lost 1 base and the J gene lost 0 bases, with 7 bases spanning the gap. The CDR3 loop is CASSEVQYSNQPQHF. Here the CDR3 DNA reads TGTGCCAGCAGTGAAGTTCAGTATAGCAATCAGCCCCAGCATTTT.

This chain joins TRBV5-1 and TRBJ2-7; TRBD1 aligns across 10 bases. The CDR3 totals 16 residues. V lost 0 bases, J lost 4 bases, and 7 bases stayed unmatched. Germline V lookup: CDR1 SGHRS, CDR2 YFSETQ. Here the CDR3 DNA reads TGCGCCAGCAGCTTGGGACCCGGGACAGGGGTTTACGAGCAGTACTTC. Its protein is CASSLGPGTGVYEQYF.

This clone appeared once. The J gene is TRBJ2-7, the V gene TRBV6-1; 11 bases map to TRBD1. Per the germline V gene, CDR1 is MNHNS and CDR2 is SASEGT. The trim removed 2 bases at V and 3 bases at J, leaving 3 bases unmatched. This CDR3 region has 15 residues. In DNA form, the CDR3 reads TGTGCCAGCAGTGAACCCGGGACAGGGGGCTACGAGCAGTACTTC. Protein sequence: CASSEPGTGGYEQYF.

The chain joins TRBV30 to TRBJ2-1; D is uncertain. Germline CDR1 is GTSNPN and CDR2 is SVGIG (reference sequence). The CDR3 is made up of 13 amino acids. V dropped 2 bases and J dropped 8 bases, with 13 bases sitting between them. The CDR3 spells CAWSWGNGDEQFF. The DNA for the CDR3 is TGTGCCTGGAGTTGGGGTAATGGCGATGAGCAGTTCTTC.

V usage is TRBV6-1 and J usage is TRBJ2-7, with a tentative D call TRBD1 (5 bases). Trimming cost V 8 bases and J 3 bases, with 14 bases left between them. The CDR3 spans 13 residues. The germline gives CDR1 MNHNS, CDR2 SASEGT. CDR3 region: CASVPTGFYEQYF. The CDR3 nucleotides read TGTGCCAGCGTGCCTACAGGTTTCTACGAGCAGTACTTC.

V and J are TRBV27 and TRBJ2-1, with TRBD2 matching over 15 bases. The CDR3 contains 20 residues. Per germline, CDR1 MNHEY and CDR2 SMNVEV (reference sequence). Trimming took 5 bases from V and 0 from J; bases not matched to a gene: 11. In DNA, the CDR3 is TGTGCCAGCAGTCGAGGGGGTGGGACTAGCGGGAGGCCCTCCTACAATGAGCAGTTCTTC. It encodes CASSRGGGTSGRPSYNEQFF.